Listed below are T cell receptor beta chains from one sample, sequenced in a study of blood T cell repertoires in COVID-19. Measured with immunoSEQ multiplex PCR; TCRdb has only the in-frame clones, and not every one. The table lists about 340,000 clones, around nine tenths of them singletons. Input material: peripheral blood. All receptors derive from a woman between 70 and 85 years old with COVID-19, enrolled during active disease. CDR3s include the opening cysteine and the closing phenylalanine or tryptophan. D genes are given only for firm matches. Size tells how often a clone was seen (once, few, many) or the class of an expanded clone, and some rows leave it out.

once,TRBV28,TRBJ1-2,-,CASSSTRTADYGYTF,TGTGCCAGCAGTTCCACGCGTACAGCCGACTATGGCTACACCTTC
-,TRBV7-9,TRBJ2-1,TRBD2,CASSLSGGTYNEQFF,TGTGCCAGCAGTCTCAGCGGGGGTACTTACAATGAGCAGTTCTTC
once,TRBV27,TRBJ1-5,-,CASSPLDRNQPQHF,TGTGCCAGCAGCCCGTTGGACAGAAATCAGCCCCAGCATTTT
-,TRBV19,TRBJ2-2,TRBD1,CASSVQGATGELFF,TGTGCCAGTAGTGTCCAGGGGGCGACCGGGGAGCTGTTTTTT
-,TRBV5-1,TRBJ1-4,TRBD1,CASSLDLGQGEEKLFF,TGCGCCAGCAGCTTGGACCTGGGACAGGGAGAGGAAAAACTGTTTTTT
-,TRBV11-2,TRBJ1-6,TRBD1,CASSSWTGGNSPLHF,TGTGCCAGCAGCTCATGGACAGGGGGGAATTCACCCCTCCACTTT
-,TRBV7-2,TRBJ2-5,-,CASMKGLARETQYF,TGTGCCAGCATGAAAGGTCTAGCGAGGGAGACCCAGTACTTC
few,TRBV4-1,TRBJ2-7,-,CASSLDSSYEQYF,TGCGCCAGCAGCCTGGACAGCTCCTACGAGCAGTACTTC
-,TRBV27,TRBJ1-2,-,CASSESQGKDGYTF,TGTGCCAGCAGTGAGTCCCAGGGAAAGGACGGCTACACCTTC
-,TRBV9,TRBJ2-1,TRBD1,CASSVGTGYNEQFF,TGTGCCAGCAGCGTGGGGACAGGGTACAATGAGCAGTTCTTC
-,TRBV7-9,TRBJ1-5,-,CASSLESGDQPQHF,TGTGCCAGCAGCTTAGAGTCCGGGGATCAGCCCCAGCATTTT
-,TRBV18,TRBJ1-2,TRBD1,CASSPGQGTVGYTF,TGTGCCAGCTCACCCGGACAGGGTACCGTAGGCTACACCTTC
-,TRBV5-1,TRBJ2-3,TRBD2,CASSLGLAGVSSTDTQYF,TGCGCCAGCAGCTTAGGGCTAGCGGGGGTCTCTAGCACAGATACGCAGTATTTT
-,TRBV29-1,TRBJ1-2,TRBD1,CSVEGTGENGYTF,TGCAGCGTTGAGGGGACAGGGGAAAATGGCTACACCTTC
-,TRBV7-9,TRBJ2-5,-,CASSLVGGLEETQYF,TGTGCCAGCAGCTTAGTGGGAGGATTAGAAGAGACCCAGTACTTC
-,TRBV28,TRBJ2-7,-,CASAGASSYEQYF,TGTGCCAGCGCGGGGGCCAGCTCCTACGAGCAGTACTTC
-,TRBV4-3,TRBJ2-3,-,CASSQDFLTDTQYF,TGCGCCAGCAGCCAAGATTTCCTCACAGATACGCAGTATTTT
-,TRBV27,TRBJ2-3,TRBD2,CASSYLAGGTDTQYF,TGTGCCAGCAGTTACCTAGCGGGGGGCACAGATACGCAGTATTTT
-,TRBV19,TRBJ1-1,-,CASSPYQRAEAFF,TGTGCCAGTAGTCCCTACCAGCGGGCTGAAGCTTTCTTT
once,TRBV29-1,TRBJ1-1,-,CSVGGDSNTEAFF,TGCAGCGTTGGAGGGGACTCGAACACTGAAGCTTTCTTT
once,TRBV28,TRBJ1-2,-,CASHYGVAYGYTF,TGTGCCAGCCACTACGGGGTAGCCTATGGCTACACCTTC
-,TRBV4-3,TRBJ1-1,-,CASSHARGYTEAFF,TGCGCCAGCAGCCACGCGAGGGGGTACACTGAAGCTTTCTTT
-,TRBV28,TRBJ2-7,TRBD1,CATSTGDEQYF,TGTGCCACCTCGACAGGGGACGAGCAGTACTTC
-,TRBV7-9,TRBJ1-2,-,CASSLVWQGNYGYTF,TGTGCCAGCAGCTTAGTGTGGCAGGGGAACTATGGCTACACCTTC
-,TRBV28,TRBJ1-2,-,CASSLTDSYTGYTF,TGTGCCAGCAGTTTAACGGACAGCTATACTGGCTACACCTTC
-,TRBV6-4,TRBJ2-1,TRBD1,CASSVTGEVLYNEQFF,TGTGCCAGCAGTGTGACAGGGGAGGTTCTCTACAATGAGCAGTTCTTC
once,TRBV5-1,TRBJ2-5,-,CASSQGLPQETQYF,TGCGCCAGCAGCCAGGGACTCCCACAGGAGACCCAGTACTTC
-,TRBV19,TRBJ2-3,TRBD1,CASTRGRGLTDTQYF,TGTGCCAGTACCCGGGGCAGGGGGCTGACAGATACGCAGTATTTT
-,TRBV19,TRBJ1-4,-,CASLGGKEKLFF,TGTGCCAGTTTGGGGGGAAAAGAAAAACTGTTTTTT
-,TRBV9,TRBJ1-2,TRBD1,CASSPGGTGDGYTF,TGTGCCAGCAGCCCCGGAGGGACAGGGGATGGCTACACCTTC
-,TRBV19,TRBJ1-6,-,CASRAGALNGSPLHF,TGTGCCAGTAGAGCAGGGGCATTGAATGGATCACCCCTCCACTTT
few,TRBV4-3,TRBJ2-7,TRBD2,CASSQDIESPSGGAWYEQYF,TGCGCCAGCAGCCAAGATATAGAAAGTCCTAGCGGGGGGGCGTGGTACGAGCAGTACTTC
-,TRBV6-5,TRBJ1-6,-,CASSFKRVSPLHF,TGTGCCAGCAGTTTTAAAAGAGTTTCACCCCTCCACTTT
-,TRBV4-3,TRBJ2-5,-,CASSQYGGAGETQYF,TGCGCCAGCAGCCAATACGGCGGGGCGGGAGAGACCCAGTACTTC
-,TRBV12-3/TRBV12-4,TRBJ1-4,-,CASSLSTVPKLFF,TGTGCCAGCAGTTTGTCTACAGTTCCAAAACTGTTTTTT